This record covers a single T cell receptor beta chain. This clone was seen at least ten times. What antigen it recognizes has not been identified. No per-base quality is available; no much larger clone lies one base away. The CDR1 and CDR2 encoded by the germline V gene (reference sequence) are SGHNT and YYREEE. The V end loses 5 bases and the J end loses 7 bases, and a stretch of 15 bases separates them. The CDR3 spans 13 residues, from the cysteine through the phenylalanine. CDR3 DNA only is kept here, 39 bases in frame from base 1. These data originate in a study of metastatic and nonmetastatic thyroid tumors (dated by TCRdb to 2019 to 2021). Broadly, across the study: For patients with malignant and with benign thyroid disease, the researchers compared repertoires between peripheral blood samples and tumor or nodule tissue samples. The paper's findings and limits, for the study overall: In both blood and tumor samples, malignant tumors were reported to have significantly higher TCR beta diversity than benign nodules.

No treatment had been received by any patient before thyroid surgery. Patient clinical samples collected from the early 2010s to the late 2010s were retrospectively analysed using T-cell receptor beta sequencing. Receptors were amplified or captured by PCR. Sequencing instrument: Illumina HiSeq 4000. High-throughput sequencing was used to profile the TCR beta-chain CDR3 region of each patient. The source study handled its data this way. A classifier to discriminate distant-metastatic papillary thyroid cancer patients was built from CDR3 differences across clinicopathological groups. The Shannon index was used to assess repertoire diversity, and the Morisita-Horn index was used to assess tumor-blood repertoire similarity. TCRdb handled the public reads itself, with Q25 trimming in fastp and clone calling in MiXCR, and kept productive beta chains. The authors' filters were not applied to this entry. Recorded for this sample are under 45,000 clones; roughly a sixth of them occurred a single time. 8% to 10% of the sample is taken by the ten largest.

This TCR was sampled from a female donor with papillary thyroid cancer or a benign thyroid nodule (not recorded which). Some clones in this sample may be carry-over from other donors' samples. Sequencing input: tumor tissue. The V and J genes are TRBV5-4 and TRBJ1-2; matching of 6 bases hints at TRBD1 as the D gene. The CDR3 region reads CASSRDRTVGYTF. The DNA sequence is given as TGTGCCAGCAGTCGCGACAGGACGGTTGGCTACACCTTC.